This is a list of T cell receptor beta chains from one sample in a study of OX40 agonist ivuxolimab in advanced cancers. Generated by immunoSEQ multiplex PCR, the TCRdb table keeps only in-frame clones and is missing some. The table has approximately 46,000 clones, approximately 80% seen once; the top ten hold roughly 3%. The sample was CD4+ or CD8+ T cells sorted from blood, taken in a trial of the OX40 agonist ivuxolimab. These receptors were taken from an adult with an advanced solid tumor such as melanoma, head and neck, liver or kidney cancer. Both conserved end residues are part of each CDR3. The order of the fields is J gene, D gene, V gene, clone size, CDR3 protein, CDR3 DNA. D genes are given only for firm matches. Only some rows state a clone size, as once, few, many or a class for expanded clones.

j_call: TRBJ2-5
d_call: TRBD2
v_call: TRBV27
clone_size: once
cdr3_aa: CASKPTSRYQETQYF
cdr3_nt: TGTGCCAGCAAACCGACTAGCAGGTACCAAGAGACCCAGTACTTC

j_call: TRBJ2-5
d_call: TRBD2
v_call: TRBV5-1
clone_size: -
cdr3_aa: CASSLVLAGDRGETQYF
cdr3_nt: TGCGCCAGCAGCTTGGTGCTAGCGGGAGATCGAGGGGAGACCCAGTACTTC

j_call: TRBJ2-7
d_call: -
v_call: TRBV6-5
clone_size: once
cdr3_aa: CAISETTYEQYF
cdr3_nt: TGTGCCATCAGTGAGACAACCTACGAGCAGTACTTC

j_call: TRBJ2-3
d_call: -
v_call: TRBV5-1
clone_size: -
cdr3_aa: CASSRNRVEDTQYF
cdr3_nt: TGCGCCAGCAGCCGGAACAGGGTCGAAGATACGCAGTATTTT

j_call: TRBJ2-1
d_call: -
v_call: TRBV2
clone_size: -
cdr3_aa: CASIGSAGQRYNEQFF
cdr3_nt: TGTGCCAGCATTGGGTCCGCGGGACAACGTTACAATGAGCAGTTCTTC

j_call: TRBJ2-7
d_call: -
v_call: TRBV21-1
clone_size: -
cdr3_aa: CASSTAGQGAYEQYF
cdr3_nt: TGTGCCAGCAGCACTGCGGGACAGGGTGCCTACGAGCAGTACTTC

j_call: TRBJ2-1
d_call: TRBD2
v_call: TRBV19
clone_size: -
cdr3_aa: CASSQPGLAGGRDEQFF
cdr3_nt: TGTGCCAGTAGTCAACCGGGACTAGCGGGAGGCAGGGATGAGCAGTTCTTC

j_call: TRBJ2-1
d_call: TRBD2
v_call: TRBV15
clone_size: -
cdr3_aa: CATSRAPGLAGGNEQFF
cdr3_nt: TGTGCCACCAGCAGAGCCCCGGGACTAGCGGGAGGAAATGAGCAGTTCTTC

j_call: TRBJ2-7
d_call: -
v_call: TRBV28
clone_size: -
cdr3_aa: CASRTTAYEQYF
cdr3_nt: TGTGCCAGCAGGACGACAGCCTACGAGCAGTACTTC

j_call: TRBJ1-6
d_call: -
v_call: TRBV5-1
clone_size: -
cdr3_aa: CASSLDSNSPLHF
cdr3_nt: TGCGCCAGCAGCTTGGACAGTAATTCACCCCTCCACTTT

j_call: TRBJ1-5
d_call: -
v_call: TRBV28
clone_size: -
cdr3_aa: CASSPHRGQGGQPQHF
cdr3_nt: TGTGCCAGCAGCCCTCACCGAGGGCAGGGCGGTCAGCCCCAGCATTTT

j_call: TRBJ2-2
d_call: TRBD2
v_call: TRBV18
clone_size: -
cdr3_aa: CASSPGGLAGGTGELFF
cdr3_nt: TGTGCCAGCTCACCGGGAGGACTAGCGGGAGGCACCGGGGAGCTGTTTTTT

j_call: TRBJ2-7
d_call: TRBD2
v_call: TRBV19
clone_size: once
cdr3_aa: CASRQDSGTTFPYEQYF
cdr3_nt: TGTGCCAGTAGGCAGGATAGCGGGACGACATTTCCTTACGAGCAGTACTTC

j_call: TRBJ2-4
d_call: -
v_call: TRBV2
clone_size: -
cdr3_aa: CASGSKNIQYF
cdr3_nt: TGTGCCAGCGGAAGCAAAAACATTCAGTACTTC

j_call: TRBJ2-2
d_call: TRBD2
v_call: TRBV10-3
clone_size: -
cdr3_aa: CAITPTSGRAGTGELFF
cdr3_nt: TGTGCCATCACCCCGACTAGCGGGAGGGCCGGCACCGGGGAGCTGTTTTTT

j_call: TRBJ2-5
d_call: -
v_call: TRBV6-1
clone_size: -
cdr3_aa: CASSDRSRGRYTETQYF
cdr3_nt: TGTGCCAGCAGTGACAGATCGCGAGGACGGTATACTGAGACCCAGTACTTC

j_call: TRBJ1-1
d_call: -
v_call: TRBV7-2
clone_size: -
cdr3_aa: CASSLASWQDLFGAFF
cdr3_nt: TGTGCCAGCAGCTTAGCATCCTGGCAGGACCTTTTCGGAGCTTTCTTT

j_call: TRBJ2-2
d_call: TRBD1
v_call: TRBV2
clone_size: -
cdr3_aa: CASSQAGQGWSGELFF
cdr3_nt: TGTGCCAGCAGCCAAGCGGGACAGGGATGGAGCGGGGAGCTGTTTTTT

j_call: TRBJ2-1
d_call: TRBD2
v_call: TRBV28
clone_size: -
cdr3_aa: CASRTGGSGGNEQFF
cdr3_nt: TGTGCCAGCAGAACGGGAGGCTCTGGGGGCAATGAGCAGTTCTTC

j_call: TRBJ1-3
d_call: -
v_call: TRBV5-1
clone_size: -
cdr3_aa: CASSLDGPYSGNTIYF
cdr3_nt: TGCGCCAGCAGCTTGGACGGGCCTTACTCTGGAAACACCATATATTTT

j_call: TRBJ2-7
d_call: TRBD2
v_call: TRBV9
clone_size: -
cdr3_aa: CASSQVSGSYEQYF
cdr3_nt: TGTGCCAGCAGCCAAGTCAGCGGGAGTTACGAGCAGTACTTC

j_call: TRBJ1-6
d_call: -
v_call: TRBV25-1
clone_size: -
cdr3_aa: CASSEYHMNSPLHF
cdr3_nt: TGTGCCAGCAGTGAATATCACATGAATTCACCCCTCCACTTT

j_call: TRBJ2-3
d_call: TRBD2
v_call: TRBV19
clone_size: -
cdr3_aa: CASSGGRATDTQYF
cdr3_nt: TGTGCCAGTAGTGGGGGGAGGGCCACCGATACGCAGTATTTT

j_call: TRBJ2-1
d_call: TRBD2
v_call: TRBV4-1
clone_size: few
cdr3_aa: CASSPQDMGLVFHEQFF
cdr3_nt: TGCGCCAGCAGCCCGCAAGATATGGGACTAGTATTTCATGAGCAGTTCTTC

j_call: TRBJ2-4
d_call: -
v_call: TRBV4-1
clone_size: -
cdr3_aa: CASSQVWRNVAKNIQYF
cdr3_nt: TGCGCCAGCAGCCAAGTCTGGCGGAATGTAGCCAAAAACATTCAGTACTTC

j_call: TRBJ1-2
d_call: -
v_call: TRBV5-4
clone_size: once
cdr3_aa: CASRQKGGHYGYTF
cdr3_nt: TGTGCCAGCAGGCAGAAGGGGGGTCACTATGGCTACACCTTC

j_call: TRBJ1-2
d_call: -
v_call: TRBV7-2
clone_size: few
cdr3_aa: CASSVGPLTGGYTF
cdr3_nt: TGTGCCAGCAGCGTCGGGCCCTTAACCGGTGGCTACACCTTC

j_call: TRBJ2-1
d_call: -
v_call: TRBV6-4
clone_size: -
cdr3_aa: CASSGSGVGEQFF
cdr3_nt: TGTGCCAGCAGTGGATCCGGGGTAGGGGAGCAGTTCTTC

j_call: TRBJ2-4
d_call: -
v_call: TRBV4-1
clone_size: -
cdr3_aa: CASSQGVGAKNIQYF
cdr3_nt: TGCGCCAGCAGCCAAGGGGTAGGAGCCAAAAACATTCAGTACTTC

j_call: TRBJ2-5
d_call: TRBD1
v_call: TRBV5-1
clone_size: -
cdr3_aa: CASSSDRAGTQYF
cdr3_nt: TGCGCCAGCAGTTCTGACAGGGCAGGGACCCAGTACTTC

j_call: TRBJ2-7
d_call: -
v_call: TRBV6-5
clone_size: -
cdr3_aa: CASSSAVSYEQYF
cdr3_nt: TGTGCCAGCTCGAGCGCCGTCTCCTACGAGCAGTACTTC

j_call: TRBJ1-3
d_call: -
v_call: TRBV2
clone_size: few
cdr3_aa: CASSDFQGIMGNTIYF
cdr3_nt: TGTGCCAGCAGTGACTTTCAGGGGATAATGGGAAACACCATATATTTT

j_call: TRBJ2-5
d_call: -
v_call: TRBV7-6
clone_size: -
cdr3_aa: CASSLDGIAGAQYF
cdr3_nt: TGTGCCAGCAGCTTAGATGGCATCGCTGGGGCCCAGTACTTC

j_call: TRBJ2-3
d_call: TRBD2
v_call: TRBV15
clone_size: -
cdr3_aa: CATSRDRTSGRAPGRTQYF
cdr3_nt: TGTGCCACCAGCAGAGATCGGACTAGCGGGAGAGCCCCGGGGCGGACGCAGTATTTT

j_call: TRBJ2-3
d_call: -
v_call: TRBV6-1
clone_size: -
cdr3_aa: CATSDLSGTDTQYF
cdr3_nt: TGTGCCACCAGTGATTTATCGGGAACAGATACGCAGTATTTT